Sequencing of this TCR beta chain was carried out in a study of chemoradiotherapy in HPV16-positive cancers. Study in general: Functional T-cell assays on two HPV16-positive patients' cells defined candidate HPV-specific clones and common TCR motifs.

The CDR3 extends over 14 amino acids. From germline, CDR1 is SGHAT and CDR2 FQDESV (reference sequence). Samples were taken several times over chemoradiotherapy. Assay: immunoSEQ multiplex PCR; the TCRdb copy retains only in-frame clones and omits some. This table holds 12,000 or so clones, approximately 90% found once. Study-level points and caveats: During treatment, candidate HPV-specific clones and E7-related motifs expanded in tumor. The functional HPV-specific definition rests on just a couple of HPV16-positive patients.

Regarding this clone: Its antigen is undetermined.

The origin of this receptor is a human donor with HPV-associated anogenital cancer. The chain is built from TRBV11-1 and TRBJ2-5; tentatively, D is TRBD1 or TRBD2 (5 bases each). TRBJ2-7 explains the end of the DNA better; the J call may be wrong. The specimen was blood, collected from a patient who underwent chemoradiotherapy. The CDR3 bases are TGTGCCAGCAGCTTCGGGCAGGGACCCTACGAGCAGTACTTC. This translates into CASSFGQGPYEQYF.